The 17 T cell receptor beta chains listed next were all sequenced from one sample in a study of blood T cell repertoires in COVID-19. Repertoires were generated with immunoSEQ multiplex PCR, while TCRdb's copy carries only in-frame clones and drops some. Found here are more than 90,000 clones, around 80% of them singletons; the top ten hold around 4.4%. The sequenced sample was peripheral blood. The receptors originated from a man aged 55 to 70 with acute or convalescent COVID-19.

V is TRBV6-5 and J is TRBJ2-1; TRBD2 might be the D (6 bases). With 2 bases removed from V and 0 bases from J, the gap between germline ends came to 8 bases. Germline values: CDR1 MNHEY, CDR2 SVGAGI. The CDR3 contains 15 residues. The CDR3 loop reads CASSYGGSSYNEQFF. CDR3 DNA sequence: TGTGCCAGCAGTTACGGAGGGAGCTCCTACAATGAGCAGTTCTTC.

The chain couples TRBV2 to TRBJ1-5; D unresolved. Trimming cost V 1 base and J 6 bases, with 7 bases left between them. CDR3 size: 13 residues. Germline V gene lookup returns CDR1 SNHLY and CDR2 FYNNEI. The CDR3 bases are TGTGCCAGCAGTGAAGGAGAGGGTCAGCCCCAGCATTTT. Residues: CASSEGEGQPQHF.

The chain uses TRBV4-1 and TRBJ2-1; D gene ambiguous. From germline, CDR1 is MGHRA and CDR2 YSYEKL. There are 14 residues in the CDR3. With 4 bases removed from V and 4 bases from J, the gap between germline ends came to 11 bases. CDR3 residues: CASSPEEPYNEQFF. In DNA form, the CDR3 reads TGCGCCAGCAGCCCCGAGGAGCCTTACAATGAGCAGTTCTTC.

V and J are TRBV5-5 and TRBJ2-2; 8 nucleotides match TRBD1. The junction had 13 bases not matched to a gene; V was cut back by 4 bases and J by 5 bases. Germline V gene sequence: CDR1 SGHKS, CDR2 YYEKEE (reference sequence). The CDR3 runs 17 residues. The CDR3 region is CASSSLPQGAGTGELFF. The DNA of the CDR3 is TGTGCCAGCAGCAGCCTTCCTCAGGGGGCAGGGACCGGGGAGCTGTTTTTT.

The chain combines TRBV10-1 with TRBJ2-1; 8 bases map to TRBD2. Per the germline V gene, CDR1 is WNHNN and CDR2 is SYGVQD (reference sequence). V was pared by 6 bases and J by 8 bases, with 6 bases of the junction left unmatched. CDR3 size: 13 residues. In nucleotides, the CDR3 is TGCGCCAGCAGCGGGAGGGCCCTGTATGAGCAGTTCTTC. Translating gives CASSGRALYEQFF.

The CDR3 spells CASSAGLAVTGELFF. The CDR3 DNA is TGTGCCAGCAGCGCGGGACTAGCGGTAACCGGGGAGCTGTTTTTT. The V call is TRBV9, the J call TRBJ2-2; TRBD2 matches 11 bases. The germline CDR1 and CDR2 sequences are SGDLS and YYNGEE. The CDR3 is 15 residues long. V shed 3 bases, J shed 5 bases, and the junction held 3 bases outside the gene matches.

This sequence joins TRBV19 and TRBJ2-1; no definite D call. Trimming took 1 base from V and 3 from J, leaving 4 bases between them. Germline CDR1 and CDR2: LNHDA and SQIVND (reference sequence). This CDR3 has 13 residues. This chain's CDR3 is CASSIAGYNEQFF. Written as DNA, the CDR3 is TGTGCCAGTAGTATAGCCGGCTACAATGAGCAGTTCTTC.

V usage is TRBV5-4 and J usage is TRBJ1-4, with no clear D. The germline gives CDR1 SGHNT, CDR2 YYREEE (reference sequence). V was cut by 3 bases and J by 8 bases, with 11 bases left in between. The CDR3 has 13 residues. The CDR3 DNA sequence: TGTGCCAGCAGCTCGGGAATAGACGAAAAACTGTTTTTT. Its protein is CASSSGIDEKLFF.

This sequence joins TRBV30 and TRBJ1-2, with a tentative D call TRBD1 (6 bases). V was trimmed by 2 bases and J by 7 bases, leaving 17 bases between them. Looked up from germline, CDR1 is GTSNPN and CDR2 is SVGIG (reference sequence). There are 14 residues in the CDR3. The CDR3 sequence: CAWSRGFGRGGYTF. The CDR3 region has the DNA TGTGCCTGGAGTCGAGGGTTCGGCAGGGGTGGCTACACCTTC.

The chain employs TRBV9 and TRBJ1-6, with no clear D. The CDR3 has 14 residues. Germline V gives CDR1 SGDLS, CDR2 YYNGEE. Between the trimmed V and J ends, which lost 3 bases and 6 bases, there was a span of 10 bases. In DNA, the CDR3 is TGTGCCAGCAGCGAAAACAGAGCTAATTCACCCCTCCACTTT. This gives the protein CASSENRANSPLHF.

The chain employs TRBV14 and TRBJ1-1; tentatively, D is TRBD1 (6 bases). Trimming stripped 4 bases from V and 0 bases from J, with 18 bases between. The CDR3 runs 17 residues. In germline, CDR1 is SGHDN, CDR2 FVKESK. The CDR3 region is CASSPLTGTQLNTEAFF. CDR3 nucleotide sequence: TGTGCCAGCAGCCCTTTAACAGGGACCCAACTGAACACTGAAGCTTTCTTT.

V gene TRBV4-1 combines with J gene TRBJ2-3, with unresolved D. V lost 1 base, J lost 4 bases, and 9 bases lay in between. Germline V gene data show CDR1 as MGHRA and CDR2 as YSYEKL. The CDR3 contains 14 residues. The CDR3 is CASSQASVSDTQYF. CDR3 in DNA: TGCGCCAGCAGCCAAGCGTCGGTCTCAGATACGCAGTATTTT.

The rearrangement joins TRBV18 to TRBJ2-7, with 9 nucleotides matching TRBD1. The germline V gene encodes CDR1 KGHSH and CDR2 LQKENI. This CDR3 has 15 amino acids. J lost 6 bases, V lost 3 bases, and 9 bases had no gene match. CDR3 DNA sequence: TGTGCCAGCTCACCTGTGTCCGGGACAGGGTTCGAGCAGTACTTC. Amino acids: CASSPVSGTGFEQYF.

V and J are TRBV11-3 and TRBJ1-1, with a weak D call TRBD1 (6 bases). The CDR3 sequence is 15 residues long. Between the trimmed V and J ends, which lost 5 bases and 0 bases, there was a span of 13 bases. The germline V gene has CDR1 SGHNT and CDR2 YENEEA. As DNA, the CDR3 is TGTGCCAGCAGCCAACAGGGAGAGATGAACACTGAAGCTTTCTTT. It is translated as CASSQQGEMNTEAFF.

V usage is TRBV27 and J usage is TRBJ1-2, with TRBD1 matching 7 bases. V lost 8 bases, J lost 1 base, and 4 bases stayed unmatched. The CDR3 covers 13 residues. Germline lookup yields CDR1 MNHEY and CDR2 SMNVEV (reference sequence). Written as DNA, the CDR3 is TGTGCCAGCTGGAACAGGGGTAACTATGGCTACACCTTC. It encodes CASWNRGNYGYTF.

There are a few counts of this clone. Other DNA sequences in this sample translate to the same CDR3. This sequence joins TRBV7-2 and TRBJ1-1, with D possibly being TRBD1 (5 bases). Trimming took 1 base from V and 1 from J, leaving 7 bases between them. The germline CDR1 and CDR2 sequences are SGHTA and FQGNSA. The CDR3 runs to 14 residues. This chain's CDR3 is CASSLGRANTEAFF. The CDR3 nucleotides read TGTGCCAGCAGCTTAGGCAGGGCGAACACTGAAGCTTTCTTT.

This clone was recorded only once. V and J are TRBV9 and TRBJ2-5, with 7 bases identical to TRBD1. J was trimmed by 0 bases and V by 2 bases; bases with no gene match: 4. Germline V gene sequence: CDR1 SGDLS, CDR2 YYNGEE. This CDR3 has 15 amino acids. CDR3 in DNA: TGTGCCAGCAGCGTGACAGGGCATAACCAAGAGACCCAGTACTTC. Translation: CASSVTGHNQETQYF.